The 23 T cell receptor beta chains below were found in one sample sequenced in a study of CD8+CD57+ T cells in acquired aplastic anemia. The study profiled TCR beta VDJ and CDR3 using genomic DNA as template. Each CDR3 protein gets one entry after TCRdb re-called the reads with MiXCR. The data show approximately 250,000 distinct CDR3 sequences, 82% seen once. The sequenced patients had an expansion of CD8+CD57+ cells seen by flow cytometry. Sequencing was performed on sorted CD4+, CD8+, or CD8+CD57+ T cells (not recorded which) from PBMCs. Receptor source: a human donor with aplastic anemia.

The rearrangement links TRBV15 to TRBJ1-5; D is undetermined. V was cut by 0 bases and J by 0 bases, with 3 bases left in between. The CDR3 has 14 amino acids. Germline CDR1 is LNHNV and CDR2 is YYDKDF (reference sequence). The CDR3 loop reads CATSRDYSNQPQHF. The DNA of the CDR3 is TGTGCCACCAGCAGAGATTATAGCAATCAGCCCCAGCATTTT.

The chain couples TRBV24-1 to TRBJ2-2, with D perhaps assigned TRBD1 or TRBD2 (5 bases each). The germline V gene encodes CDR1 KGHDR and CDR2 SFDVKD. This CDR3 has 15 amino acids. This CDR3 is CSPSPGAPDTGELFF. In DNA form, the CDR3 reads TGTAGCCCCAGTCCCGGGGCGCCAGACACCGGGGAGCTGTTTTTT.

On this clonotype: The junction departs from the called germline gene at one end, perhaps through a read error. This chain connects TRBV7-9 to TRBJ2-5; 7 bases align to TRBD1. This CDR3 comprises 14 residues. Germline values: CDR1 SEHNR, CDR2 FQNEAQ (reference sequence). CDR3 bases: TGTGCCACCAGCAGAGGGGGCAGCTACGGGGCCAACGACTTC. This translates into CATSRGGSYGANDF.

As to this clonotype: The germline gene is not matched at one end of the junction; a read error may be the cause. The genes are TRBV9 and TRBJ1-2, with D uncertain. The CDR3 runs 13 residues. CDR1 and CDR2 from the germline V gene are SGDLS and YYNGEE. The CDR3 DNA is TGCGCCAGCAGCCAAGGGCGAGAAGGTAGCGATACCTTC. This gives the protein CASSQGREGSDTF.

This chain joins TRBV7-2 and TRBJ1-2, with D tentatively TRBD1 (5 bases). This CDR3 has 17 residues. V shed 3 bases and J shed 3 bases, with 20 bases lying between them. Germline assignment: CDR1 SGHTA and CDR2 FQGNSA. Here the CDR3 DNA reads TGTGCCAGCAGCTTTCATCGAGGCGCGACAGCCGACTATGGCTACACCTTC. As protein: CASSFHRGATADYGYTF.

The genes are TRBV20-1 and TRBJ2-7, with TRBD1 matching over 8 bases. Germline lookup yields CDR1 DFQATT and CDR2 SNEGSKA (reference sequence). The CDR3 runs 12 residues. V lost 5 bases, J lost 2 bases, and 2 bases stayed unmatched. The CDR3 nucleotides are TGCAGTGCTGGACAGGGTGCCTACGAGCAGTACTTC. As protein: CSAGQGAYEQYF.

The rearrangement uses TRBV9 and TRBJ1-2; D call uncertain. The CDR3 is 13 residues long. Deletions cut 5 bases from V and 7 bases from J, with 15 bases between. In germline, CDR1 is SGDLS, CDR2 YYNGEE. Here the CDR3 reads CASRQGLDGGYTF. Here the CDR3 DNA reads TGTGCCAGCAGACAAGGCCTTGACGGTGGCTACACCTTC.

The V and J genes are TRBV7-2 and TRBJ2-5; 12 bases agree with TRBD1. CDR3 length: 15 amino acids. Germline V CDR1 and CDR2: SGHTA, FQGNSA. The V gene end was trimmed by 5 bases and the J gene end by 5 bases; junction bases not matched to a gene: 6. CDR3 nucleotides: TGTGCCAGCAGCCCGGGACAGGGGGCTAGGGAGACCCAGTACTTC. As protein: CASSPGQGARETQYF.

This clonotype occurred a few times. This chain uses TRBV20-1 with TRBJ1-1, with TRBD1 identical over 9 bases. The CDR3 is 13 residues long. With 5 bases clipped from V and 3 bases from J, the junction kept 4 bases outside the gene matches. CDR1 and CDR2 (germline): DFQATT, SNEGSKA (reference sequence). In DNA form, the CDR3 reads TGCAGTGCTGCACGGACAGGGGACACTGAAGCTTTCTTT. Encoded protein: CSAARTGDTEAFF.

Comment on this clonotype: At one boundary the junction diverges from the germline segment, which might be a read error. The genes are TRBV7-2 and TRBJ2-5; a possible D gene is TRBD1 (7 bases). CDR3 length: 16 residues. CDR1 and CDR2 (germline): SGHTA, FQGNSA. CDR3 coding DNA: TGTGCCAGCAGCTCTCTCGGGGGACAGCCTGAAGAGAGCCAGTACTTC. It translates to CASSSLGGQPEESQYF. The variable domain in full, completed from reference TRBV7-2 and TRBJ2-5, reads GAGVSQSPSNKVTEKGKDVELRCDPISGHTALYWYRQSLGQGLEFLIYFQGNSAPDKSGLPSDRFSAERTGGSVSTLTIQRTQQEDSAVYLCASSSLGGQPEESQYFGPGTRLLVL.

The gene calls are TRBV7-6 and TRBJ2-2; possible D gene TRBD2, 5 bases. Trimming left V 4 bases short and J 1 base short, with 13 bases between. The CDR3 covers 16 residues. Germline V gene lookup returns CDR1 SGHVS and CDR2 FNYEAQ. As DNA, the CDR3 is TGTGCCAGCAGCTCACGAGGCGGAGGGAACACCGGGGAGCTGTTTTTT. Translation: CASSSRGGGNTGELFF.

This clonotype was detected once. The CDR3 does not close with the conserved phenylalanine or tryptophan, likely indicating a read error. This chain uses TRBV7-2 with TRBJ2-4, with TRBD2 as a possible D gene (5 bases). The CDR3 runs 12 residues. CDR1 SGHTA and CDR2 FQGNSA come from the germline V gene. Trimming shortened V by 8 bases and J by 8 bases, and 13 bases separated the two germline ends. CDR3 sequence (DNA): TGTGCCAGCGGAGGAGCTGACGACATTCAGTACTGC. Translating it yields CASGGADDIQYC.

The chain couples TRBV11-2 to TRBJ2-7; D may be TRBD2 (6 bases). The CDR3 extends over 14 amino acids. V was pared by 5 bases and J by 7 bases, with 18 bases between. In germline, CDR1 is SGHAT, CDR2 FQNNGV. In nucleotides, the CDR3 is TGTGCCAGCAGCGCCTTACTAGCCGGAGATGAGCAGTACGTC. Translation: CASSALLAGDEQYV.

As concerns this clonotype: The junction shows a germline mismatch at one end, possibly a read error. V usage is TRBV7-8 and J usage is TRBJ2-3; D gene uncertain. CDR3 length: 14 residues. Germline V gene sequence: CDR1 SGHVS, CDR2 FQNEAQ. The DNA for the CDR3 is TGTGCCAGCAGCTTAGCGGCAGACCCGGAAACGCAGTCCTTT. Translation gives CASSLAADPETQSF.

Worth noting for this clonotype: Mismatch with germline at one junction end may stem from a read error. The rearrangement links TRBV7-8 to TRBJ2-3; D is ambiguous. Germline values: CDR1 SGHVS, CDR2 FQNEAQ. The CDR3 contains 14 residues. Written as DNA, the CDR3 is TGTGCCAGCAGCTTAGAGGCAGGTCCCGATACCCTTTCTTTT. As protein: CASSLEAGPDTLSF.

J is TRBJ1-2 and V is TRBV20-1; D unclear. The CDR3 loop spans 12 amino acids. In germline, CDR1 is DFQATT, CDR2 SNEGSKA (reference sequence). The V gene lost 3 bases and the J gene lost 5 bases, with 10 bases spanning the gap. CDR3 protein: CSASQPGYGYTF. DNA for the CDR3: TGCAGTGCTAGCCAGCCCGGTTATGGCTACACCTTC.

This chain joins TRBV12-3 or TRBV12-4 and TRBJ2-3; D remains ambiguous. The CDR3 length is 14 residues. V lost 1 base and J 1 base, leaving 6 bases between the germline ends. In DNA form, the CDR3 reads TGTGCCAGCAGTTTAGGTGGGGGCACAGATACGCAGTATTTT. Translated: CASSLGGGTDTQYF.

This clonotype was observed a handful of times. The chain uses TRBV7-8 and TRBJ2-7; tentative D call: TRBD2 (6 bases). CDR1 is SGHVS, CDR2 FQNEAQ, per germline. The CDR3 is made up of 18 amino acids. Trimming stripped 1 base from V and 1 base from J, with 20 bases between. CDR3 nucleotide sequence: TGTGCCAGCAGCTTAGAGGGAGGTCGCGATACGCAGTCCTACGAGCAGTACGTC. The encoded protein is CASSLEGGRDTQSYEQYV.

Turning to this clonotype: One end of the junction is discordant with germline, which a read error may explain. The chain joins TRBV15 to TRBJ2-3, with D perhaps matching TRBD2 (5 bases). The CDR3 is 13 residues long. Germline values: CDR1 LNHNV, CDR2 YYDKDF (reference sequence). As DNA, the CDR3 is TGTGCCACCGGCAGAGGGAGCAAGCAAGCGCAGTATTTT. Translating it yields CATGRGSKQAQYF.

This sequence joins TRBV19 and TRBJ1-2, with TRBD1 as a possible D gene (6 bases). Germline V lookup: CDR1 LNHDA, CDR2 SQIVND (reference sequence). V was trimmed by 9 bases and J by 14 bases, leaving 31 bases between them. This CDR3 is built from 15 residues. DNA for the CDR3: TGTGCCAGCAGCTTGACAGGCGGCGCCGACTATGAGCATACCTTC. Residues: CASSLTGGADYEHTF.

To note about this clonotype: Mismatch with germline at one junction end may stem from a read error. The genes are TRBV7-3 and TRBJ2-4; 7 bases align to TRBD2. The CDR3 is 12 residues long. From germline, CDR1 is SGHTA and CDR2 FQGTGA. In nucleotides, the CDR3 is TGTGCCAGCGGCGGAGCGGGGAACCTTCAGAACTTC. Translation gives CASGGAGNLQNF.

A word on this clonotype: This CDR3 fails to terminate in the conserved phenylalanine or tryptophan, so it likely reflects a read error. The DNA is left out, because the CDR3 cannot be placed on it with certainty; the CDR3 is given as TCRdb lists it. V and J are TRBV7-9 and TRBJ2-1; no check of the table's D call, TRBD1, against the DNA was made. Germline V gives CDR1 SEHNR, CDR2 FQNEAQ (reference sequence). The CDR3 totals 13 residues, both ends included. CDR3: CASSYGGIHEQFC.

This CDR3 is CASSQDPSPTDTQYF. In nucleotides, the CDR3 is TGTGCCAGCAGCCAAGACCCGTCCCCCACAGATACGCAGTATTTT. The chain recombines TRBV14 with TRBJ2-3, with D hard to call. Germline CDR1 is SGHDN and CDR2 is FVKESK. With 0 bases removed from V and 2 bases from J, the gap between germline ends came to 9 bases. CDR3 length: 15 amino acids.